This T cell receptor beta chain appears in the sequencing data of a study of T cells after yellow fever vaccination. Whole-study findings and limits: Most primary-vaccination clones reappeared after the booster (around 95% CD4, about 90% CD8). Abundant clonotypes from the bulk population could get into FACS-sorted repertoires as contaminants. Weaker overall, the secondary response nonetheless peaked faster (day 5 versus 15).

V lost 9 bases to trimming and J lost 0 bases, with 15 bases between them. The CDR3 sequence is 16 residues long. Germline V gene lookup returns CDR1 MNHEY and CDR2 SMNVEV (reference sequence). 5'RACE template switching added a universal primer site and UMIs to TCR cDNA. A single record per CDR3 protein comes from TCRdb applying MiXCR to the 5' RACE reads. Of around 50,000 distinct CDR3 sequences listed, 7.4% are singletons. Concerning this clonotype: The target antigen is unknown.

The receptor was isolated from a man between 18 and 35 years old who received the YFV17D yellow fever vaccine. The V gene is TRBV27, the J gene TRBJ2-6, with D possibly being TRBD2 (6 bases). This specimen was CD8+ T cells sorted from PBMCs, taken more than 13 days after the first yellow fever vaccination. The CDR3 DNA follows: TGTGCCAGTACGACTAGAAGGAGCTCTGGGGCCAACGTCCTGACTTTC. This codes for CASTTRRSSGANVLTF.